This T cell receptor (beta chain) came from a study of T-cell memory formation after mild COVID-19. Study information: TCR clusters showed largely donor specificity.

Amplification by 5'RACE using constant-segment primers produced TCR alpha and TCR beta cDNA libraries that carried sample barcodes and UMIs. From the 5' RACE reads, TCRdb called clonotypes with MiXCR, one entry per CDR3 protein. This table has fewer than 250,000 distinct CDR3 sequences, about 18% appearing once. Study-level points and caveats: Some responding clones appeared in pre-infection memory, suggesting cross-reactive memory joined.

This clonotype was detected a few times. Antigen unknown. Germline V CDR1 and CDR2: SGHDN, FVKESK. Trimming left V 3 bases short and J 1 base short, with 18 bases between. CDR3 length equals 17 residues. The receptor comes from an adult woman who had mild COVID-19 (a few samples of this study predate the infection). Cell type and time point are not known. The sequencing sample was made of PBMCs or a T cell subset sorted from them (not recorded which). V usage is TRBV14 and J usage is TRBJ1-1; D unresolved. CDR3 coding DNA: TGTGCCAGCAGCCACCGTTCCTCGGATGCTCAGAACACTGAAGCTTTCTTT. It encodes CASSHRSSDAQNTEAFF.